The 28 T cell receptor beta chains given below trace back to one sample, sequenced in a study of blood T cells in healthy people across ages. The second PCR ran about 6 to 11 cycles with a sample-barcoded 5' primer and J-beta primers. In TCRdb, the 5' RACE reads were re-called with MiXCR into one record per CDR3 protein. Of about 1,600,000 distinct CDR3 sequences listed, roughly 45% were seen once; the top ten hold 6.5% to 10%. The sample taken for sequencing was blood. The origin of the receptors is a woman between 18 and 30 years old in good health.

The CDR3 is CASSPWDRGTYGYTF. In DNA form, the CDR3 reads TGTGCCAGCAGCCCGTGGGACAGGGGGACCTATGGCTACACCTTC. This rearrangement joins TRBV3-1 to TRBJ1-2, with 11 positions matching TRBD1. The V segment lost 4 bases and the J segment 4 bases; nucleotides outside the gene matches: 5. This CDR3 comprises 15 residues. Germline V gene sequence: CDR1 LGHDT, CDR2 YNNKEL (reference sequence).

This clonotype was seen a few times. The chain is built from TRBV24-1 and TRBJ2-1; 7 bases match TRBD1. Germline V gives CDR1 KGHDR, CDR2 SFDVKD. The length of the CDR3 is 16 residues. Trimming at V came to 8 bases and at J to 0 bases, leaving 9 bases not matched to a gene. For the CDR3, the DNA is TGTGCCACCAAATCCGGGACAGAGAGCTCCTACAATGAGCAGTTCTTC. Its protein is CATKSGTESSYNEQFF.

CDR3 region: CSVEEYNEQYF. CDR3 nucleotides: TGCAGCGTTGAAGAGTACAATGAGCAGTACTTC. The chain recombines TRBV29-1 with TRBJ2-1; D not certain. The J call may not be correct, given that the DNA end is closer to TRBJ2-7. Per germline, CDR1 SQVTM and CDR2 ANQGSEA. The CDR3 is 11 amino acids.

This clonotype was detected only a few times. The chain has TRBV6-6 and TRBJ2-4; 11 nucleotides match TRBD2. The DNA end lines up better with TRBJ2-7; the J call may be wrong. The CDR3 loop spans 14 amino acids. CDR1 is MNHNY and CDR2 is SVGAGI in the germline V gene (reference sequence). CDR3 sequence: CASTPGTSGSEQYF. The CDR3 DNA follows: TGTGCCAGCACCCCAGGGACTAGCGGAAGCGAGCAGTACTTC.

The rearrangement joins TRBV5-1 to TRBJ2-5; 8 bases fit TRBD2. The J call may be incorrect, as the DNA end agrees better with TRBJ2-7. The CDR3 spans 17 residues. CDR1 and CDR2 (germline): SGHRS, YFSETQ. For the CDR3, the DNA is TGCGCCAGCAGCTTGGCCTTTAGCGGGGTCCCATTGGACGAGCAGTACTTC. It is translated as CASSLAFSGVPLDEQYF.

This clonotype has a handful of counts. The chain employs TRBV12-3 or TRBV12-4 and TRBJ2-1; 11 bases are a match to TRBD2. The J segment lost 8 bases and the V segment lost 11 bases, leaving 8 bases of the junction unmatched. This CDR3 spans 13 amino acids. The CDR3 loop reads CAGATSGKDEQFF. CDR3 bases: TGTGCCGGGGCGACTAGCGGGAAGGATGAGCAGTTCTTC.

V gene TRBV7-2 combines with J gene TRBJ1-1, with D perhaps matching TRBD1 (6 bases). Germline V gene lookup returns CDR1 SGHTA and CDR2 FQGNSA. V gave up 0 bases and J gave up 6 bases, with 11 bases separating them. The CDR3 spans 14 residues. CDR3 loop: CASSLARGGAEAFF. The CDR3, as DNA: TGTGCCAGCAGCTTAGCCAGGGGAGGGGCTGAAGCTTTCTTT.

This chain links TRBV20-1 with TRBJ2-1; 7 nucleotides line up with TRBD2. Germline lookup yields CDR1 DFQATT and CDR2 SNEGSKA (reference sequence). V lost 3 bases to trimming and J lost 1 base; unmatched junction nucleotides: 12. The CDR3 spans 17 residues. The CDR3 DNA sequence: TGCAGTGCTAGCCTCCCGACTAGCCCCACGTCCTACAATGAGCAGTTCTTC. Its protein is CSASLPTSPTSYNEQFF.

This chain connects TRBV5-6 to TRBJ1-1; D gene ambiguous. Trimming pared 0 bases from V and 3 bases from J, leaving 12 bases between. The CDR3 has 15 amino acids. Germline CDR1 is SGHDT and CDR2 is YYEEEE. CDR3 bases: TGTGCCAGCAGCTTGGTAGCAAGTTCGTACACTGAAGCTTTCTTT. Its protein product is CASSLVASSYTEAFF.

The genes are TRBV29-1 and TRBJ2-7; the D call may be TRBD1 or TRBD2 (5 bases each). This CDR3 spans 16 amino acids. CDR1 and CDR2 from the germline V gene are SQVTM and ANQGSEA. Deletions cut 6 bases from V and 0 bases from J, with 21 bases between. The CDR3 is CSVVYSGPRSSYEQYF. The CDR3 DNA follows: TGCAGCGTCGTGTATTCGGGGCCTCGGAGCTCCTACGAGCAGTACTTC.

This clonotype showed up just a few times. V usage is TRBV6-5 and J usage is TRBJ2-1, with 9 bases that match TRBD1. V dropped 3 bases and J dropped 8; count of bases not matched to a gene: 14. The CDR3 consists of 17 residues. CDR1 is MNHEY, CDR2 SVGAGI, per germline. CDR3 nucleotides: TGTGCCAGCAGTTATGGGTGGTCGGGACAGGGAAGGGATGAGCAGTTCTTC. Its protein product is CASSYGWSGQGRDEQFF.

The chain links TRBV5-1 to TRBJ2-1; TRBD1 matches 7 bases. The V segment lost 4 bases and the J segment 3 bases; nucleotides outside the gene matches: 10. Germline V CDR1 and CDR2: SGHRS, YFSETQ. The CDR3 sequence is 16 residues long. In DNA form, the CDR3 reads TGCGCCAGCAGCGACGATGGACAGGTTAACTACAATGAGCAGTTCTTC. It is translated as CASSDDGQVNYNEQFF.

The chain couples TRBV6-5 to TRBJ2-7, with D unresolved. V lost 5 bases and J 6 bases, leaving 14 bases between the germline ends. Germline CDR1 reads MNHEY; CDR2 reads SVGAGI. This CDR3 spans 13 amino acids. The CDR3 DNA follows: TGTGCCAGCAGTGCTATAGGTGGTCCCGAGCAGTACTTC. Translating gives CASSAIGGPEQYF.

Only a few counts were recorded for this clonotype. The rearrangement uses TRBV7-2 and TRBJ2-5, with D tentatively TRBD1 (6 bases). The CDR3 extends over 15 amino acids. Germline V gives CDR1 SGHTA, CDR2 FQGNSA. V lost 2 bases, J lost 11 bases, and 21 bases lay in between. The CDR3 bases are TGTGCCAGCAGCTTAAGCAGGGGTCCCTTCAATGAGCAGTACTTC. It specifies CASSLSRGPFNEQYF.

The chain recombines TRBV14 with TRBJ2-5; D might be TRBD2 (6 bases). V was pared by 4 bases and J by 11 bases, with 20 bases between. This CDR3 is built from 14 residues. In germline, CDR1 is SGHDN, CDR2 FVKESK. The CDR3 is CASSPPGLINEQYF. CDR3 nucleotide sequence: TGTGCCAGCAGCCCCCCGGGACTTATCAATGAGCAGTACTTC. Together with reference TRBV14 and TRBJ2-5, the CDR3 gives the full variable domain: EAGVTQFPSHSVIEKGQTVTLRCDPISGHDNLYWYRRVMGKEIKFLLHFVKESKQDESGMPNNRFLAERTGGTYSTLKVQPAELEDSGVYFCASSPPGLINEQYFGPGTRLLVL.

The V gene is TRBV12-3 or TRBV12-4, the J gene TRBJ2-2; weak D call: TRBD1 (5 bases). The CDR3 loop spans 12 amino acids. The V and J ends lost 5 bases and 8 bases respectively, with 9 bases between them. In DNA, the CDR3 is TGTGCCAGCAGTCGCAGGGATGGGGAGCTGTTTTTT. Translation gives CASSRRDGELFF.

This clonotype has just one count. The chain employs TRBV5-1 and TRBJ2-5; possible D gene TRBD1, 5 bases. Trimming shortened V by 1 base and J by 3 bases, and 13 bases separated the two germline ends. CDR3 length: 15 amino acids. Germline CDR1 reads SGHRS; CDR2 reads YFSETQ. CDR3 nucleotides: TGCGCCAGCAGCTTGCAGGGCAGGGCCGAAGAGACCCAGTACTTC. It is translated as CASSLQGRAEETQYF.

This clonotype came up a few times. The genes are TRBV20-1 and TRBJ2-7; D might be TRBD1 (5 bases). Deletions cut 7 bases from V and 2 bases from J, with 12 bases between. Germline V gene sequence: CDR1 DFQATT, CDR2 SNEGSKA (reference sequence). The length of the CDR3 is 12 residues. The DNA of the CDR3 is TGCAGTGGTGGGGAAGGGGCCTACGAGCAGTACTTC. The encoded protein is CSGGEGAYEQYF.

This clonotype was found a few times. The chain is built from TRBV7-2 and TRBJ2-3; the D gene is possibly TRBD2 (5 bases). The CDR3 is 17 residues long. Germline V lookup: CDR1 SGHTA, CDR2 FQGNSA. V was cut by 1 base and J by 8 bases, with 22 bases left in between. The DNA of the CDR3 is TGTGCCAGCAGCTTAGAGGGAAGAGGGAGCGCCGGTGTTACGCAGTATTTT. Translation: CASSLEGRGSAGVTQYF. The whole variable domain, filled in from reference TRBV7-2 and TRBJ2-3, reads GAGVSQSPSNKVTEKGKDVELRCDPISGHTALYWYRQSLGQGLEFLIYFQGNSAPDKSGLPSDRFSAERTGGSVSTLTIQRTQQEDSAVYLCASSLEGRGSAGVTQYFGPGTRLTVL.

The chain links TRBV18 to TRBJ1-2, with 9 bases that match TRBD1. This CDR3 has 12 amino acids. The germline gives CDR1 KGHSH, CDR2 LQKENI. V lost 3 bases and J lost 9; bases outside the gene matches: 2. The CDR3 DNA reads as TGTGCCAGCTCACCCGGACAGGGGAGCTACACCTTC. Translating it yields CASSPGQGSYTF.

This clonotype was seen a handful of times. The DNA for the CDR3 is TGTGCCAGCAGTTTAGCGGGGGGGTTGAGAGCATGGAACACTGAAGCTTTCTTT. This gives the protein CASSLAGGLRAWNTEAFF. The chain has TRBV27 and TRBJ1-1, with D maybe TRBD1 (5 bases). The germline V and J ends were trimmed by 2 bases and 1 base, with 20 bases remaining between them. This CDR3 spans 18 amino acids. Germline V gives CDR1 MNHEY, CDR2 SMNVEV (reference sequence).

This clonotype was seen a few times. The chain recombines TRBV7-9 with TRBJ2-3; 7 nucleotides match TRBD1. Germline values: CDR1 SEHNR, CDR2 FQNEAQ (reference sequence). The CDR3 covers 16 residues. After removal of 5 bases from V and 1 base from J, the junction contained 9 bases not matched to a gene. CDR3 region: CASSRTGVEGTDTQYF. Written as DNA, the CDR3 is TGTGCCAGCAGCAGAACAGGGGTCGAGGGCACAGATACGCAGTATTTT.

A few counts support this clonotype. CDR3 DNA sequence: TGCGCCAGCAGCCCCGCGGGACTAGTTTTCAATGAGCAGTACTTC. It is translated as CASSPAGLVFNEQYF. The chain is built from TRBV4-1 and TRBJ2-7, with 8 bases lining up with TRBD2. V lost 4 bases, J lost 7 bases, and 12 bases stayed unmatched. Germline values: CDR1 MGHRA, CDR2 YSYEKL. There are 15 residues in the CDR3.

This rearrangement joins TRBV19 to TRBJ2-3; D remains unclear. The CDR3 loop spans 14 amino acids. Germline values: CDR1 LNHDA, CDR2 SQIVND (reference sequence). The V gene lost 4 bases and the J gene lost 2 bases, with 10 bases spanning the gap. CDR3 sequence reads: CASSTTGNTDTQYF. The CDR3 DNA sequence: TGTGCCAGTAGTACAACTGGAAACACAGATACGCAGTATTTT.

This clonotype was recorded only once. The chain combines TRBV5-5 with TRBJ2-5; possibly TRBD1 or TRBD2 for D (5 bases each). Germline V gene lookup returns CDR1 SGHKS and CDR2 YYEKEE (reference sequence). The CDR3 runs to 14 residues. Trimming pared 4 bases from V and 3 bases from J, leaving 13 bases between. CDR3: CASSRDALEETQYF. CDR3 bases: TGTGCCAGCAGCCGGGACGCACTGGAAGAGACCCAGTACTTC.

J is TRBJ1-5 and V is TRBV20-1; the D is unclear. The V end lost 1 base, the J end lost 4 bases, and 8 bases lay between the germline ends. The CDR3 length is 13 residues. Germline V gene lookup returns CDR1 DFQATT and CDR2 SNEGSKA (reference sequence). The CDR3 loop is CSARVLSNQPQHF. The CDR3 nucleotides read TGCAGTGCTAGAGTGTTGAGTAATCAGCCCCAGCATTTT.

This clonotype came up many times. The chain is built from TRBV7-8 and TRBJ2-7; TRBD2 matches at 9 bases. Germline lookup yields CDR1 SGHVS and CDR2 FQNEAQ. V was clipped by 3 bases and J by 0 bases; unmatched bases: 3. This CDR3 has 15 amino acids. The CDR3 nucleotides read TGTGCCAGCAGCTTTAGCGGGGGACCCTCCTACGAGCAGTACTTC. Its protein is CASSFSGGPSYEQYF.

Only one count was recorded for this clonotype. Here the CDR3 DNA reads TGCGCCAGCAGCCCCCGAGGGGAAAGCACCACAGATACGCAGTATTTT. Protein product: CASSPRGESTTDTQYF. This rearrangement joins TRBV4-1 to TRBJ2-3, with D tentatively TRBD1 or TRBD2 (5 bases each). Germline V gene sequence: CDR1 MGHRA, CDR2 YSYEKL. The CDR3 is 16 amino acids. Trimming left V 4 bases short and J 2 bases short, with 16 bases between.